This is a list of T cell receptor beta chains from one sample in a study of blood T cell repertoires in COVID-19. Generated by immunoSEQ multiplex PCR, the TCRdb table keeps only in-frame clones and is missing some. The data show roughly 100,000 clones, about 76% seen once. What was sequenced was peripheral blood. All receptors come from a woman between 70 and 85 years old with acute or convalescent COVID-19. Each CDR3 is given with its conserved first and last residue. Each record gives: V gene, J gene, D gene, clone size, CDR3 protein, CDR3 DNA. The D gene is left open where the match is weak. A clone size is listed for some rows: how often the clone was seen (once, few, many), or a class if it is expanded.

>TRBV7-2|TRBJ1-2|TRBD1|.
CASSRDRDYGYTF
TGTGCCAGCAGCCGGGACAGGGACTATGGCTACACCTTC
>TRBV3-1/TRBV3-2|TRBJ2-1|TRBD2|.
CASSLSGEYNEQFF
TGTGCCAGCAGCTTGAGCGGGGAATACAATGAGCAGTTCTTC
>TRBV10-1|TRBJ1-1|.|.
CASSESGVGTEAFF
TGCGCCAGCAGTGAATCAGGGGTGGGCACTGAAGCTTTCTTT
>TRBV10-3|TRBJ2-2|TRBD2|.
CAISDSSGGNTGELFF
TGTGCCATCAGTGACTCTAGCGGGGGGAACACCGGGGAGCTGTTTTTT
>TRBV27|TRBJ2-1|TRBD2|few
CASSPTLAGVNYNEQFF
TGTGCCAGCAGTCCGACCCTAGCGGGGGTAAACTACAATGAGCAGTTCTTC
>TRBV10-2|TRBJ1-5|.|.
CASSEQLQPQHF
TGCGCCAGCAGTGAACAGTTACAGCCCCAGCATTTT
>TRBV28|TRBJ1-1|TRBD1|.
CASSSNTGVSNTEAFF
TGTGCCAGCAGTTCCAACACAGGGGTGTCGAACACTGAAGCTTTCTTT
>TRBV5-6|TRBJ2-7|.|.
CASSLPTSGVPVF
TGTGCCAGCAGCCTCCCAACGAGCGGAGTGCCAGTCTTC
>TRBV7-2|TRBJ1-1|TRBD1|.
CASSFIPGQGEAFF
TGTGCCAGCAGCTTCATACCGGGACAGGGGGAAGCTTTCTTT
>TRBV30|TRBJ1-1|TRBD1|once
CAWSRDRGRGTEAFF
TGTGCCTGGAGCCGGGACAGGGGTCGGGGCACTGAAGCTTTCTTT
>TRBV6-5|TRBJ2-5|.|.
CASTHNGGAETQYF
TGTGCCAGCACCCATAATGGGGGCGCGGAGACCCAGTACTTC
>TRBV18|TRBJ1-3|.|many
CASSPGGDGNTIYF
TGTGCCAGCTCACCAGGAGGGGATGGAAACACCATATATTTT
>TRBV19|TRBJ1-1|.|once
CASRPPKGAPFF
TGTGCCAGTAGGCCCCCCAAAGGGGCCCCGTTCTTT
>TRBV14|TRBJ1-2|.|.
CASSQGQSWRDGYTF
TGTGCCAGCAGCCAAGGACAGTCGTGGAGGGATGGCTACACCTTC
>TRBV3-1/TRBV3-2|TRBJ2-7|.|.
CASSHRRGNGEQYF
TGTGCCAGCAGCCACCGTCGGGGAAATGGCGAGCAGTACTTC
>TRBV9|TRBJ2-1|TRBD2|.
CASSVASGGGRSSYNEQFF
TGTGCCAGCAGCGTAGCTTCGGGAGGAGGGAGGAGCTCCTACAATGAGCAGTTCTTC
>TRBV30|TRBJ2-7|.|.
CAWSVSRSYEQYF
TGTGCCTGGAGTGTGTCCAGGTCCTACGAGCAGTACTTC
>TRBV15|TRBJ1-3|.|few
CATSPSGDHSGNTIYF
TGTGCCACCAGCCCCTCGGGGGACCACTCTGGAAACACCATATATTTT
>TRBV19|TRBJ2-7|TRBD2|.
CASSIGTSSGSDEQYF
TGTGCCAGTAGTATTGGGACTAGTTCGGGATCTGACGAGCAGTACTTC
>TRBV7-9|TRBJ1-3|.|.
CASSSTAREGNTIYF
TGTGCCAGCAGCTCCACCGCCCGGGAGGGAAACACCATATATTTT
>TRBV5-5|TRBJ1-1|.|few
CASSLSRGNTEAFF
TGTGCCAGCAGCTTAAGCAGGGGGAACACTGAAGCTTTCTTT
>TRBV5-4|TRBJ1-1|.|.
CASSLMGGDTEAFF
TGTGCCAGCAGCTTAATGGGGGGGGACACTGAAGCTTTCTTT
>TRBV11-3|TRBJ2-5|.|.
CASSLERGETQYF
TGTGCCAGCAGCTTAGAAAGGGGTGAGACCCAGTACTTC
>TRBV6-5|TRBJ2-5|.|.
CAISQLGETQYF
TGTGCCATCTCACAACTAGGGGAGACCCAGTACTTC
>TRBV6-1|TRBJ1-6|.|many
CASSEGRGSLNSPLHF
TGTGCCAGCAGTGAAGGTAGGGGGAGTTTGAATTCACCCCTCCACTTT
>TRBV11-2|TRBJ1-1|.|.
CASTLRYTGGATEAFF
TGTGCCAGCACACTCCGATATACGGGGGGGGCGACTGAAGCTTTCTTT
>TRBV12-5|TRBJ2-7|.|.
CASARGSGTYEQYF
TGTGCTAGTGCCCGGGGTTCTGGAACCTACGAGCAGTACTTC
>TRBV3-1/TRBV3-2|TRBJ1-2|.|.
CASSYTGSQHRYTF
TGTGCCAGCAGTTATACGGGGTCCCAGCATCGCTACACCTTC
>TRBV5-1|TRBJ1-1|.|once
CASSPASGREAFF
TGCGCCAGCAGCCCCGCCAGCGGTAGAGAAGCTTTCTTT
>TRBV20-1|TRBJ1-1|.|.
CSARVQDEAFF
TGCAGTGCTAGAGTACAGGATGAAGCTTTCTTT
>TRBV5-1|TRBJ1-5|TRBD1|.
CASSPGQGDNQPQHF
TGCGCCAGCAGCCCGGGACAGGGGGACAATCAGCCCCAGCATTTT
>TRBV10-1|TRBJ1-6|.|.
CASSPGGSGNSPLHF
TGCGCCAGCAGCCCCGGGGGGTCTGGTAATTCACCCCTCCACTTT
>TRBV5-1|TRBJ2-5|TRBD1|.
CASSPRQGKETQYF
TGCGCCAGCAGCCCAAGACAGGGGAAAGAGACCCAGTACTTC
>TRBV30|TRBJ1-2|.|.
CAWSSTGGDYGYTF
TGTGCCTGGAGTTCTACAGGTGGTGACTATGGCTACACCTTC
>TRBV16|TRBJ2-5|TRBD2|.
CASSPRGEGETQYF
TGTGCCAGCAGCCCCCGGGGGGAAGGAGAGACCCAGTACTTC
>TRBV20-1|TRBJ1-5|.|.
CSASYGQTNQPQHF
TGCAGTGCTAGTTATGGACAGACCAATCAGCCCCAGCATTTT
>TRBV5-1|TRBJ1-1|TRBD1|.
CASSGLGQGASTEAFF
TGCGCCAGCAGCGGACTAGGACAGGGGGCGAGCACTGAAGCTTTCTTT
>TRBV5-1|TRBJ2-3|.|.
CASSLSHPPADTQYF
TGCGCCAGCAGCTTAAGCCATCCACCTGCAGATACGCAGTATTTT
>TRBV9|TRBJ1-2|.|.
CASSGGGDYTF
TGTGCCAGCAGCGGGGGAGGTGACTACACCTTC
>TRBV11-2|TRBJ2-7|.|.
CASSLVPGYEQYF
TGTGCCAGCAGCTTAGTCCCCGGGTACGAGCAGTACTTC
>TRBV6-4|TRBJ1-5|.|few
CASSDSRQPQHF
TGTGCCAGCAGTGACTCACGGCAGCCCCAGCATTTT
>TRBV30|TRBJ2-1|.|few
CAWRPGGPYNEQFF
TGTGCCTGGAGGCCGGGGGGCCCGTACAATGAGCAGTTCTTC
>TRBV5-4|TRBJ2-2|TRBD1|.
CAARQGAVSGELFF
TGTGCCGCACGACAGGGGGCGGTTTCCGGGGAGCTGTTTTTT
>TRBV9|TRBJ1-2|.|few
CASSGPTAALNYGYTF
TGTGCCAGCAGCGGACCGACAGCAGCATTAAACTATGGCTACACCTTC